These 2 T cell receptor beta chains share one sample of origin, sequenced in a study of T-cell memory formation after mild COVID-19. One entry per CDR3 protein results from TCRdb running MiXCR on the 5' RACE reads. The profile shows roughly 280,000 distinct CDR3 sequences, 15% to 20% of them singletons. Sequenced material: PBMCs or a T cell subset sorted from them (not recorded which). The receptors stem from a man between 18 and 35 years old who had mild COVID-19 (a few samples of this study predate the infection). Cell type and time point are not known.

This clonotype was seen a few times. This chain links TRBV7-9 with TRBJ1-1, with D perhaps TRBD1 (5 bases). The CDR3 is 15 residues long. Trimming took 4 bases from V and 0 from J, leaving 12 bases between them. Germline-derived CDR1 and CDR2 are SEHNR and FQNEAQ (reference sequence). This CDR3 reads CASSSGRIMNTEAFF. The CDR3 region has the DNA TGTGCCAGCAGCTCGGGACGGATTATGAACACTGAAGCTTTCTTT.

The chain couples TRBV20-1 to TRBJ2-1; a possible D gene is TRBD2 (5 bases). The CDR3 is 13 amino acids. Deletions cut 3 bases from V and 5 bases from J, with 11 bases between. CDR1 is DFQATT and CDR2 is SNEGSKA in the germline V gene (reference sequence). The CDR3 DNA is TGCAGTGCTAGTCCTAGCTACAACAATGAGCAGTTCTTC. Protein product: CSASPSYNNEQFF.